What follows are 12 T cell receptor beta chains derived from one specimen sequenced in a study of Ad26.COV2.S vaccination and SARS-CoV-2 variants. Treatment of the sample: around 19 received Ad26.COV2.S at low or high dose, single or two shots; about 5 received placebo; per-sample allocation not given. Specimens were obtained on day 63 following the first vaccine or placebo injection. The assay was immunoSEQ multiplex PCR, and TCRdb's table has in-frame clones only and misses some. This repertoire shows under 400,000 clones, around 90% found once; its top ten account for approximately 3.6%. Sequencing used peripheral blood, obtained in a trial of Ad26.COV2.S vaccine versus placebo. The receptors come from a person aged 18 to 59 who received the Ad26.COV2.S COVID-19 vaccine or a placebo.

This chain links TRBV5-4 with TRBJ2-7, with unresolved D. The V end lost 4 bases, the J end lost 0 bases, and 11 bases lay between the germline ends. Germline V gene lookup returns CDR1 SGHNT and CDR2 YYREEE (reference sequence). The CDR3 sequence is 14 residues long. The CDR3 protein is CASSEQRLSYEQYF. CDR3 sequence (DNA): TGTGCCAGCAGCGAACAGCGCCTCTCCTACGAGCAGTACTTC.

This clone was counted once. CDR3 amino acids: CASSQGAGGTYNEQFF. CDR3 coding DNA: TGTGCCAGCAGCCAGGGCGCGGGGGGGACCTACAATGAGCAGTTCTTC. The V call is TRBV4-2, the J call TRBJ2-1; TRBD2 matches 9 bases. With V trimmed by 3 bases and J by 2 bases, 5 bases remained unmatched. The CDR3 loop spans 16 amino acids. In germline, CDR1 is LGHNA, CDR2 YNFKEQ.

V gene TRBV7-9 combines with J gene TRBJ1-2; D not resolved. Looked up from germline, CDR1 is SEHNR and CDR2 is FQNEAQ (reference sequence). The ends were cut back, 0 bases at V and 6 bases at J, with 5 bases in the middle. The CDR3 spans 12 residues. The CDR3 bases are TGTGCCAGCAGCTTAGCTAGGGATGGCTACACCTTC. Translation gives CASSLARDGYTF.

The rearrangement links TRBV19 to TRBJ2-7, with 9 bases aligning to TRBD2. V gave up 6 bases and J gave up 5 bases; unmatched junction bases: 11. CDR3 length: 15 residues. Germline V gene lookup returns CDR1 LNHDA and CDR2 SQIVND (reference sequence). The CDR3 region is CASSILAGLENEQYF. Written as DNA, the CDR3 is TGTGCCAGTAGCATACTAGCGGGCCTTGAGAACGAGCAGTACTTC.

The V and J genes are TRBV30 and TRBJ2-7; TRBD1 matches 10 bases. In germline, CDR1 is GTSNPN, CDR2 SVGIG (reference sequence). This CDR3 spans 15 amino acids. Trimming cost V 2 bases and J 4 bases; bases outside gene matches: 8. CDR3 nucleotide sequence: TGTGCCTGGAGTCCTGACAGGGGGCTTTTTTACGAGCAGTACTTC. Protein sequence: CAWSPDRGLFYEQYF.

V gene TRBV18 combines with J gene TRBJ2-2; a weak D match, TRBD2 (6 bases). Trimming cost V 3 bases and J 8 bases, with 16 bases left between them. The CDR3 is 15 amino acids. The germline gives CDR1 KGHSH, CDR2 LQKENI. CDR3 sequence (DNA): TGTGCCAGCTCACCGGGACCTGGCGGGGCGGGGGAGCTGTTTTTT. It encodes CASSPGPGGAGELFF. Full variable domain (missing parts from reference TRBV18 and TRBJ2-2): NAGVMQNPRHLVRRRGQEARLRCSPMKGHSHVYWYRQLPEEGLKFMVYLQKENIIDESGMPKERFSAEFPKEGPSILRIQQVVRGDSAAYFCASSPGPGGAGELFFGEGSRLTVL.

The chain uses TRBV5-1 and TRBJ2-1, with TRBD2 identical over 12 bases. The CDR3 spans 15 residues. Trimming at V came to 5 bases and at J to 6 bases, leaving 6 bases not matched to a gene. CDR1 and CDR2 (germline): SGHRS, YFSETQ. The CDR3 bases are TGCGCCAGCAGTACCGGGACTAGCGGGCCCAATGAGCAGTTCTTC. It codes for CASSTGTSGPNEQFF.

The CDR3 DNA is TGTGCCACCAGTGATTCCGGGACACCTAGCACAGATACGCAGTATTTT. Residues: CATSDSGTPSTDTQYF. This chain links TRBV24-1 with TRBJ2-3; a weak D match, TRBD1 (6 bases). Trimming pared 2 bases from V and 0 bases from J, leaving 11 bases between. Germline V gene lookup returns CDR1 KGHDR and CDR2 SFDVKD. The CDR3 has 16 amino acids.

V is TRBV6-1 and J is TRBJ2-2, with TRBD1 as a possible D gene (5 bases). The length of the CDR3 is 15 residues. Germline assignment: CDR1 MNHNS and CDR2 SASEGT. V lost 1 base and J lost 4, with 10 bases in between. The CDR3 reads CASSEGHRITGELFF. The CDR3 DNA reads TGTGCCAGCAGTGAAGGTCACAGGATCACCGGGGAGCTGTTTTTT.

V is TRBV3-1 (or the pseudogene TRBV3-2) and J is TRBJ1-6, with 7 bases identical to TRBD1. The CDR3 has 14 amino acids. Germline values: CDR1 LGHDT, CDR2 YNNKEL (reference sequence). V trimming: 4 bases; J trimming: 5 bases; junction bases outside the gene matches: 2. Here the CDR3 DNA reads TGTGCCAGCAGCCGGGGACAGAATAATTCACCCCTCCACTTT. It yields the protein CASSRGQNNSPLHF.

V usage is TRBV19 and J usage is TRBJ1-3, with TRBD1 matching 7 bases. CDR1 LNHDA and CDR2 SQIVND come from the germline V gene (reference sequence). Trimming took 6 bases from V and 2 from J; bases not matched to a gene: 4. The CDR3 extends over 14 amino acids. Written as DNA, the CDR3 is TGTGCCAGTAGCCCTGGACAGGCTGGAAACACCATATATTTT. This translates into CASSPGQAGNTIYF.

The chain carries TRBV30 and TRBJ1-5; weak D call: TRBD1 (5 bases). CDR3 size: 15 residues. V dropped 2 bases and J dropped 2 bases, with 13 bases sitting between them. Per germline, CDR1 GTSNPN and CDR2 SVGIG (reference sequence). Here the CDR3 reads CAWSTLWGGNQPQHF. DNA of the CDR3: TGTGCCTGGAGTACCCTGTGGGGGGGCAATCAGCCCCAGCATTTT.